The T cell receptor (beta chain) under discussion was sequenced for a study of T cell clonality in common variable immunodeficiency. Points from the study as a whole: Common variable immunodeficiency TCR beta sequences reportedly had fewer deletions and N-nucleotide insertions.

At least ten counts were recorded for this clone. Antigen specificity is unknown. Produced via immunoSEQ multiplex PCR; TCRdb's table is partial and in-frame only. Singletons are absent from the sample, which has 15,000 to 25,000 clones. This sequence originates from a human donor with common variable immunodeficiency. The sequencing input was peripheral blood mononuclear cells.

The CDR3 loop is CASSLLDRVKYEQYF. Partial CDR3 DNA: TGTGCCAGCAGCTTATTGGACAGGGTTAAGTACGAG. The chain couples TRBV11-2 to TRBJ2-7, with TRBD1 identical over 8 bases. Read data end 3 residues before the CDR3 end; the end is taken from the germline J gene. This CDR3 has 15 residues. From germline, CDR1 is SGHAT and CDR2 FQNNGV. V lost 2 bases, J lost 4 bases, and 7 bases stayed unmatched.